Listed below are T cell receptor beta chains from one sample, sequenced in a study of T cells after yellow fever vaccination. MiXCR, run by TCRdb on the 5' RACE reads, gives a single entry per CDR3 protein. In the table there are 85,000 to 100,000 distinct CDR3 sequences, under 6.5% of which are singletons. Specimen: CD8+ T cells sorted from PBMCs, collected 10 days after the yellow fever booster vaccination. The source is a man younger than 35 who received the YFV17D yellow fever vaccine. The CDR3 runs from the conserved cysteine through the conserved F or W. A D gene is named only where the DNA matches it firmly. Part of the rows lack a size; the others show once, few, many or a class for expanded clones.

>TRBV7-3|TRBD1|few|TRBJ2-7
TGTGCCAGCAGCTCGGGACAGGTCCACGAGCAGTACTTC
CASSSGQVHEQYF
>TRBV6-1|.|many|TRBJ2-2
TGTGCCAGCAGTGAAGGGGCAGAAACCGGGGAGCTGTTTTTT
CASSEGAETGELFF
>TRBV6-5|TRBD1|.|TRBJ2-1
TGTGCCAGCAGTTACGGGACAGGGGCGAATGAGCAGTTCTTC
CASSYGTGANEQFF
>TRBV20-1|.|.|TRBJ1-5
TGCAGTGCTAGAGGGTCCGGGGCCAATCAGCCCCAGCATTTT
CSARGSGANQPQHF
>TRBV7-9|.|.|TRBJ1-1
TGTGCCAGCAGACTGAGCGGTGATCGTTTTCGGATGAACACTGAAGCTTTCTTT
CASRLSGDRFRMNTEAFF
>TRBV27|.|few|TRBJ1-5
TGTGCCAGCAGAGACCGGTTCTCGGGGCCCCAGCATTTT
CASRDRFSGPQHF
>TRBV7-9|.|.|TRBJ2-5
TGTGCCAGCAGCGAGACCCGACTAGTCCAAGAGACCCAGTACTTC
CASSETRLVQETQYF
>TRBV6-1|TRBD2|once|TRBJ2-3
TGTGCCAGCAGTGGAGCGGGGGGGTTGGCCGCTCCCACAGATACGCAGTATTTT
CASSGAGGLAAPTDTQYF
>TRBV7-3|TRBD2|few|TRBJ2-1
TGTGCCAGCAGCTTCCTCGGGGGGGCTTCTGGTGAGCAGTTCTTC
CASSFLGGASGEQFF
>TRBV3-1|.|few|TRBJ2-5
TGTGCCAGCAGCCAAGCGGAGACCCAGTACTTC
CASSQAETQYF
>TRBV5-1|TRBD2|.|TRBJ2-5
TGCGCCAGCAGCTTCCGGGACTACCGATACCAAGAGACCCAGTACTTC
CASSFRDYRYQETQYF
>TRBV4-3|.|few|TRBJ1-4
TGCGCCAGCAGCCAGGGAAGGGCAACTAATGAAAAACTGTTTTTT
CASSQGRATNEKLFF
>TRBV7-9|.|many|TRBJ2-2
TGTGCCAGCAGCTTTACCCCAGGGTTCGTCGGGGAGCTGTTTTTT
CASSFTPGFVGELFF
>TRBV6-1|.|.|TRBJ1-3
TGTGCCAGCACCCCGTACGGAAACACCATATATTTT
CASTPYGNTIYF
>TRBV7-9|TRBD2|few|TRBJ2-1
TGTGCCAGCAGCGCGCCAGCGGGGGTCGGCGTGCAGTTCTTC
CASSAPAGVGVQFF
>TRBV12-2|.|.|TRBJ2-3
TGTGCAAGTCGCCCCCTCTCTGAAATAACAGATACGCAGTATTTT
CASRPLSEITDTQYF
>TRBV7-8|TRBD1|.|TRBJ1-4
TGTGCCAGCATGCGGGACAGGGGGGAAAAACTGTTTTTT
CASMRDRGEKLFF
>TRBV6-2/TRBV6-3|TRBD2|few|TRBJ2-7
TGTGCCAGCGGCTTAGCGGGACCCTACGAGCAGTACTTC
CASGLAGPYEQYF
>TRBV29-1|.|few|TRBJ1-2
TGCAGCGTTGTATTCTGGACAGACTATGGCTACACCTTC
CSVVFWTDYGYTF
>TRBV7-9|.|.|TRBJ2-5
TGTGCCAGCAGCTTAGGGCTCTATTCGTGGACCCAGTACTTC
CASSLGLYSWTQYF
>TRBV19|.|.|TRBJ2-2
TGTGCCAGTAGTACGTACACCGGGGAGCTGTTTTTT
CASSTYTGELFF
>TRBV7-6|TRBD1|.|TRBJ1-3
TGTGCCACATCCCAGGGGGTCGGAAACACCATATATTTT
CATSQGVGNTIYF
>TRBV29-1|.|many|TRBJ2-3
TGCAGCGCAACTAGGGTCAGAACGGACGAGAGGGCAGATACGCAGTATTTT
CSATRVRTDERADTQYF
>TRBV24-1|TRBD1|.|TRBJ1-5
TGTGCCACCAGTGACACAGGGGAGGCCGATCAGCCCCAGCATTTT
CATSDTGEADQPQHF
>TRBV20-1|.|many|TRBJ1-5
TGCAGGGCGGGAGGGGGGAATCAGCCCCAGCATTTT
CRAGGGNQPQHF
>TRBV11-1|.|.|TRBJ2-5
TGTGCCAGCAGCTTTTTCCCCCCAGGGATCCGAAAAGAGGAGACCCAGTACTTC
CASSFFPPGIRKEETQYF
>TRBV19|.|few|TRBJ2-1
TGTGCCAGTAGTCCTCCCGGGTGGGACGCCTACAATGAGCAGTTCTTC
CASSPPGWDAYNEQFF
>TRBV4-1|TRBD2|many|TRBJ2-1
TGCGCCAGCAGCCAAAGGGCTAGCGGGTTCGATGAGCAGTTCTTC
CASSQRASGFDEQFF
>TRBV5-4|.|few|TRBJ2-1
TGTGCCAGCAGCTCCTGGGGACGGGGATACAATGAGCAGTTCTTC
CASSSWGRGYNEQFF
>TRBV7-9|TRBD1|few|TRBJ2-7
TGTGCCAGCAGCGCTTCGGTAATCCGGGACAGGGGACAGGTGCAGTACTTC
CASSASVIRDRGQVQYF
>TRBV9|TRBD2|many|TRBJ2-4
TGTGCCAGCAGCACGACTAGCGGGAGTCTAGCCAAAAACATTCAGTACTTC
CASSTTSGSLAKNIQYF
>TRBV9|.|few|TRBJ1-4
TGTGCCAGCAGCGTAGCTTGGGGGTATAATGAAAAACTGTTTTTT
CASSVAWGYNEKLFF
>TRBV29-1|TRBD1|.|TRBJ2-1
TGCAGCGTTCGGGGGACAGGCTATAATGAGCAGTTCTTC
CSVRGTGYNEQFF
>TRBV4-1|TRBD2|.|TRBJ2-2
TGCGCCAGCAGCCAGTCCTTGGCGGGGGGTACCGGGGAGCTGTTTTTT
CASSQSLAGGTGELFF
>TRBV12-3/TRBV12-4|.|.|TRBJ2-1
TGTGCCAGCACCGTGAGTAATTTTGAGCAGTTCTTC
CASTVSNFEQFF
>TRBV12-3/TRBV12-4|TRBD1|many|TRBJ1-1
TGTGCCAGCAGTTGGGGGACAGGGGCGGACACTGAAGCTTTCTTT
CASSWGTGADTEAFF
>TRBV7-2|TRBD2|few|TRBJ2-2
TGTGCCAGCAGCTGGGCTAGCGGGGACACCGGGGAGCTGTTTTTT
CASSWASGDTGELFF
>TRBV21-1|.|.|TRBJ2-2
TGTGCCAGCACAGCAGTTTCAGATCCCAACTACACCGGGGAGCTGTTTTTT
CASTAVSDPNYTGELFF
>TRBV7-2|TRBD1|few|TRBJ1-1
TGTGCCAGCAGCCCGACAGGGGGGGAAGCTTTCTTT
CASSPTGGEAFF
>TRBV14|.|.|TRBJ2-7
TGTGCCAGCAGCCAATTCGGGGACTCCTACGAGCAGTACTTC
CASSQFGDSYEQYF
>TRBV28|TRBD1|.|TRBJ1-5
TGTGCCAGCAGCCCTAGGACAGGGCATCCGGGACAGCCCCAGCATTTT
CASSPRTGHPGQPQHF
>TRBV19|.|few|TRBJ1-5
TGTGCCAGTAGCCTCCGGGATTTGGGTCGCAATCAGCCCCAGCATTTT
CASSLRDLGRNQPQHF
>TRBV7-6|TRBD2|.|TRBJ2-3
TGTGCCAGCTCGCCTGGGCTAGCGGGGGGGCCGGGCACAGATACGCAGTATTTT
CASSPGLAGGPGTDTQYF
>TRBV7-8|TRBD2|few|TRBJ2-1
TGTGCCAGCAGCGGCTACCGAGCGGCGGGGGGCGGGTCGGAGCAGTTCTTC
CASSGYRAAGGGSEQFF
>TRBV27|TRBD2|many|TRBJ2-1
TGTGCCAGCAGTTTGCGGACTAGCGGGTCGGATGAGCAGTTCTTC
CASSLRTSGSDEQFF
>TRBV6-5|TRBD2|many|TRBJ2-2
TGTGCCAGCAGCCGGCCGATCGGGGGGGGATCCACCGGGGAGCTGTTTTTT
CASSRPIGGGSTGELFF
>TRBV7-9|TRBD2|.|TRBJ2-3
TGTGCCAGCAGCCATCAGAGCGGGGGGCCGCCAGATACGCAGTATTTT
CASSHQSGGPPDTQYF
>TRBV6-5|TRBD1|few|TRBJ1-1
TGTGCCAGCAGTTACTCAGCCAGGGGGCGCGTGACTGAAGCTTTCTTT
CASSYSARGRVTEAFF
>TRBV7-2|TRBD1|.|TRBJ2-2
TGTGCCAGCAGCGCGGGACAGGGTGGCACCGGGGAGCTGTTTTTT
CASSAGQGGTGELFF
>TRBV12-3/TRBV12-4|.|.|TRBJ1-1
TGTGCCAGCAGTTTATATGGGGCTACCACTGAAGCTTTCTTT
CASSLYGATTEAFF
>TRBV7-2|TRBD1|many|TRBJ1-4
TGTGCCAGCAGCACTCCGGGACAGGGCTCCGGAACTAATGAAAAACTGTTTTTT
CASSTPGQGSGTNEKLFF
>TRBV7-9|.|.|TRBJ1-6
TGTGCCAGCAGCTCAGACCCGTCCTATAATTCACCCCTCCACTTT
CASSSDPSYNSPLHF
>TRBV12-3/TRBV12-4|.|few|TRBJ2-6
TGTGCCAGCAGTTTAGTTCTCATGGCCGATGGGGCCAACGTCCTGACTTTC
CASSLVLMADGANVLTF
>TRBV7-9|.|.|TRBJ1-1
TGTGCCAGCAGCTCTCCTGTGAACACTGAAGCTTTCTTT
CASSSPVNTEAFF